Below are 10 T cell receptor beta chains sequenced from a single sample in a study of T-cell memory formation after mild COVID-19 (dated by TCRdb to 2020 to 2022). Receptors were amplified or captured by 5' RACE. This sample was sequenced with an Illumina NovaSeq 6000. TCRdb trimmed public reads at Q25 via fastp, called clones via MiXCR and kept in-frame beta chains. Records with the same CDR3 protein are collapsed into one entry carrying the most frequent genes and DNA. The table for this sample lists approximately 450,000 distinct CDR3 sequences; 15% to 20% of them were counted only once. The ten largest clones add up to around 12% of the sample. Sequencing was done on a sample of PBMCs or a T cell subset sorted from them (not recorded which). Every receptor here comes from an adult woman who had mild COVID-19 (a few samples of this study predate the infection). The sample titles of this study are shuffled in the database, so cell type and time point are left out; the donor was told from shared clones.

In this sample, this clonotype turned up once. J is TRBJ2-1 and V is TRBV2; 10 positions agree with TRBD2. The CDR3 has 15 amino acids. With 7 bases clipped from V and 6 bases from J, the junction kept 9 bases outside the gene matches. The V gene's germline CDR1 is SNHLY and CDR2 FYNNEI. CDR3 sequence reads: CASTLIAGGFNEQFF. CDR3 nucleotides: TGTGCCAGCACTTTAATAGCGGGGGGATTCAATGAGCAGTTCTTC.

The chain is built from TRBV7-8 and TRBJ1-2, with unresolved D. Germline V gives CDR1 SGHVS, CDR2 FQNEAQ. The CDR3 is 13 amino acids. Between the trimmed V and J ends, which lost 2 bases and 4 bases, there was a span of 8 bases. For the CDR3, the DNA is TGTGCCAGCAGCTTATATGCACTCTATGGCTACACCTTC. Translated, it gives CASSLYALYGYTF.

Only a few counts were recorded for this clonotype. The rearrangement joins TRBV20-1 to TRBJ1-3; the D is unclear. V was pared by 1 base and J by 0 bases, with 13 bases between. This CDR3 is 16 amino acids long. Germline CDR1 DFQATT, CDR2 SNEGSKA (reference sequence). The chain's CDR3 is CSARGGGLSSGNTIYF. The CDR3 region has the DNA TGCAGTGCTAGAGGAGGTGGATTAAGCTCTGGAAACACCATATATTTT.

A remark on this clonotype: A junction end diverges from the germline sequence, so it may reflect a read error. This chain connects TRBV27 to TRBJ2-1, with 7 bases matching TRBD1. The CDR3 runs 16 residues. The germline CDR1 and CDR2 sequences are MNHEY and SMNVEV (reference sequence). The DNA for the CDR3 is TGTGCCAGCAGTTCCAGGAGGACAGGCTCCGACAATGAGCAGTTCTTC. Residues: CASSSRRTGSDNEQFF.

The sample holds a few counts of this clonotype. The chain combines TRBV3-1 with TRBJ2-1; TRBD2 agrees at 8 bases. The CDR3 sequence is 15 residues long. CDR1 is LGHDT and CDR2 is YNNKEL in the germline V gene (reference sequence). Trimming at V came to 3 bases and at J to 0 bases, leaving 1 base not matched to a gene. The CDR3 protein is CASSQSGGSYNEQFF. For the CDR3, the DNA is TGTGCCAGCAGCCAGAGCGGGGGCTCCTACAATGAGCAGTTCTTC.

This clonotype was observed a few times. The CDR3 bases are TGTGCCAGCACCGCGTCCCGGGGCCTGAATTCACCCCTCCACTTT. Encoded protein: CASTASRGLNSPLHF. This rearrangement joins TRBV11-2 to TRBJ1-6; tentative D call: TRBD1 (5 bases). V was cut by 7 bases and J by 7 bases, with 17 bases left in between. From germline, CDR1 is SGHAT and CDR2 FQNNGV. The CDR3 extends over 15 amino acids.

This clonotype was found a few times. The chain joins TRBV28 to TRBJ1-1, with D perhaps TRBD1 (6 bases). Germline loops: CDR1 MDHEN, CDR2 SYDVKM. The CDR3 has 17 residues. Trimming cost V 4 bases and J 6 bases, with 24 bases left between them. CDR3 coding DNA: TGTGCCAGCAGTTCACCAATCATTGGTCGGGGGCTCGCTGAAGCTTTCTTT. The encoded protein is CASSSPIIGRGLAEAFF. The full variable domain, its missing parts supplied by reference TRBV28 and TRBJ1-1, is DVKVTQSSRYLVKRTGEKVFLECVQDMDHENMFWYRQDPGLGLRLIYFSYDVKMKEKGDIPEGYSVSREKKERFSLILESASTNQTSMYLCASSSPIIGRGLAEAFFGQGTRLTVV.

Only a few counts were recorded for this clonotype. This chain uses TRBV19 with TRBJ1-1; no clear D gene. The V end was cut by 3 bases, the J end by 0 bases, with 8 bases between. The V gene's germline CDR1 is LNHDA and CDR2 SQIVND (reference sequence). This CDR3 comprises 14 residues. The CDR3 region has the DNA TGTGCCAGTAGTATCACCAACCTGAACACTGAAGCTTTCTTT. Protein: CASSITNLNTEAFF.

V gene TRBV7-9 combines with J gene TRBJ2-7, with 9 bases that match TRBD2. The CDR3 sequence is 19 residues long. Per germline, CDR1 SEHNR and CDR2 FQNEAQ (reference sequence). The ends lost 6 bases at V and 2 bases at J; junction bases unmatched: 20. The CDR3 loop reads CASSRFPAGGSENTYEQYF. The DNA for the CDR3 is TGTGCCAGCAGTCGATTCCCGGCGGGAGGGTCGGAAAACACCTACGAGCAGTACTTC.

The rearrangement links TRBV7-6 to TRBJ2-5, with 7 nucleotides matching TRBD1. Trimming at V came to 2 bases and at J to 5 bases, leaving 11 bases not matched to a gene. This CDR3 has 16 residues. CDR1 is SGHVS, CDR2 FNYEAQ, per germline. The CDR3, as DNA: TGTGCCAGCAGCTTAATCCGACAGGGATTAGGGGAGACCCAGTACTTC. This sequence encodes CASSLIRQGLGETQYF.